Below are 7 T cell receptor beta chains sequenced from a single sample in a study of blood T cell repertoires in COVID-19. Sequenced by immunoSEQ multiplex PCR; TCRdb stores in-frame clones only, minus some. The sample comprises fewer than 350,000 clones, 80% to 90% of which are singletons, and approximately 4% rests with the top ten. Sequencing used PBMCs or T cells enriched from blood (not recorded which). The receptors derive from a woman between 35 and 50 years old with acute COVID-19.

This clone was recorded once. J is TRBJ1-1 and V is TRBV12-3 or TRBV12-4; tentative D call: TRBD1 (6 bases). The CDR3 extends over 13 amino acids. Trimming left V 2 bases short and J 11 bases short, with 15 bases between. CDR3: CASSLLAGADAFF. The DNA for the CDR3 is TGTGCCAGCAGTTTATTGGCGGGGGCAGATGCTTTCTTT.

The chain couples TRBV5-6 to TRBJ2-7; D ambiguous. V was shortened by 1 base and J by 5 bases, with 16 bases between the two germline ends. CDR1 is SGHDT, CDR2 YYEEEE, per germline. The CDR3 spans 15 residues. In DNA form, the CDR3 reads TGTGCCAGCAGCTTGAGGATAGTCAGCGTCAACGAGCAGTACTTC. Translated: CASSLRIVSVNEQYF. The whole variable domain, remainder taken from reference TRBV5-6 and TRBJ2-7, is DAGVTQSPTHLIKTRGQQVTLRCSPKSGHDTVSWYQQALGQGPQFIFQYYEEEERQRGNFPDRFSGHQFPNYSSELNVNALLLGDSALYLCASSLRIVSVNEQYFGPGTRLTVT.

The chain has TRBV4-3 and TRBJ2-2; unclear D gene. The V and J ends lost 0 bases and 6 bases respectively, with 11 bases between them. Germline-derived CDR1 and CDR2 are LGHNA and YSLEER. The CDR3 runs to 15 residues. The CDR3 nucleotides are TGCGCCAGCAGCCAAGAGTCGGGTGGCGCCGGGGAGCTGTTTTTT. It encodes CASSQESGGAGELFF.

This clone was counted a single time. The chain recombines TRBV5-1 with TRBJ2-6; perhaps TRBD2 as D (6 bases). V shed 3 bases and J shed 2 bases, with 12 bases lying between them. Germline V gene sequence: CDR1 SGHRS, CDR2 YFSETQ. The CDR3 totals 16 residues. This CDR3 is CASSWGGGTGANVLTF. The CDR3 DNA follows: TGCGCCAGCAGCTGGGGAGGAGGGACTGGGGCCAACGTCCTGACTTTC.

The V gene is TRBV11-2, the J gene TRBJ2-2, with D unresolved. V was trimmed by 6 bases and J by 6 bases, leaving 11 bases between them. The CDR3 runs to 13 residues. Germline CDR1 SGHAT, CDR2 FQNNGV. CDR3 nucleotide sequence: TGTGCCAGCAGAGTTCGAACGGCCGGGGAGCTGTTTTTT. This gives the protein CASRVRTAGELFF. Based on the CDR3 plus reference TRBV11-2 and TRBJ2-2, the full variable domain is EAGVAQSPRYKIIEKRQSVAFWCNPISGHATLYWYQQILGQGPKLLIQFQNNGVVDDSQLPKDRFSAERLKGVDSTLKIQPAKLEDSAVYLCASRVRTAGELFFGEGSRLTVL.

This rearrangement joins TRBV6-5 to TRBJ1-2, with D tentatively TRBD1 (5 bases). This CDR3 is 15 amino acids long. In germline, CDR1 is MNHEY, CDR2 SVGAGI. Trimming pared 6 bases from V and 5 bases from J, leaving 19 bases between. The CDR3 sequence: CASRIAPGGIYGYTF. The DNA for the CDR3 is TGTGCCAGCAGAATTGCCCCCGGGGGGATATATGGCTACACCTTC.

V gene TRBV7-9 combines with J gene TRBJ2-1; D is uncertain. Trimming cost V 0 bases and J 10 bases, with 16 bases left between them. CDR3 size: 15 residues. The V gene's germline CDR1 is SEHNR and CDR2 FQNEAQ (reference sequence). In nucleotides, the CDR3 is TGTGCCAGCAGCTTAGCCAGCGCCTTAACGAAGGAGCAGTTCTTC. Translation gives CASSLASALTKEQFF.